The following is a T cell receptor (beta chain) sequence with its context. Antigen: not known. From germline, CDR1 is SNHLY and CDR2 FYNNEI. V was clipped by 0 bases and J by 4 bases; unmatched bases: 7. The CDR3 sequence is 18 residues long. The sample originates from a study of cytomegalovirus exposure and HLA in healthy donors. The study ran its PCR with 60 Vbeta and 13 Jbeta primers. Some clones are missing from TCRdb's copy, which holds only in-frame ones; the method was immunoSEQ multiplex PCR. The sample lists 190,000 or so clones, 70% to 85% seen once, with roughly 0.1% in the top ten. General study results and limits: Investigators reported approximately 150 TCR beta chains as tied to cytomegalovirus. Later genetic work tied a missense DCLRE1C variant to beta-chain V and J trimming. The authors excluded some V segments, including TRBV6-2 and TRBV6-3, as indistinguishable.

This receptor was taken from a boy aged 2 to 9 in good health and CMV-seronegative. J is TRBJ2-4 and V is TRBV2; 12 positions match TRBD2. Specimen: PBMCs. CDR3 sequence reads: CASSEALRLAGVKNIQYF. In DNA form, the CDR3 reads TGTGCCAGCAGTGAAGCGCTTCGACTAGCGGGGGTTAAAAACATTCAGTACTTC.